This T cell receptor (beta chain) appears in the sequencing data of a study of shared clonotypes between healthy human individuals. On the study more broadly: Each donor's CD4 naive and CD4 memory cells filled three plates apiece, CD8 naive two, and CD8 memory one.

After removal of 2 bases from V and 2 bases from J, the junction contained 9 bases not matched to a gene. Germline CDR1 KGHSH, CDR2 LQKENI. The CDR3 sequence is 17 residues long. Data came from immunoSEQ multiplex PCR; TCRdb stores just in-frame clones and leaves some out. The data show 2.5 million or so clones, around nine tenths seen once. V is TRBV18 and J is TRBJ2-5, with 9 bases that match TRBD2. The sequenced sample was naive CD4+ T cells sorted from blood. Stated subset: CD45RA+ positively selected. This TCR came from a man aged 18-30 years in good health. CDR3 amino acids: CASSPIGLASVQETQYF. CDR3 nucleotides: TGTGCCAGCTCACCAATAGGACTAGCGAGTGTACAAGAGACCCAGTACTTC.